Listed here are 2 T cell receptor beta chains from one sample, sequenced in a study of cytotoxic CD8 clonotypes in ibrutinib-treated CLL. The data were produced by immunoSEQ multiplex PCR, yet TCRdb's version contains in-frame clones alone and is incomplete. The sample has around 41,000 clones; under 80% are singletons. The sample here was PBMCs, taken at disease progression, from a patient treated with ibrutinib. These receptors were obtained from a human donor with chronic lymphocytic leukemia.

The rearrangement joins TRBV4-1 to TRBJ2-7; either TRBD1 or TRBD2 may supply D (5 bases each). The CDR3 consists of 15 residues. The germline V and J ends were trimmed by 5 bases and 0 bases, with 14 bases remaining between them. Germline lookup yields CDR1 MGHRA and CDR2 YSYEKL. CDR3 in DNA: TGCGCCAGCAGCTACGTCGGGGCCCACTCCTACGAGCAGTACTTC. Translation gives CASSYVGAHSYEQYF.

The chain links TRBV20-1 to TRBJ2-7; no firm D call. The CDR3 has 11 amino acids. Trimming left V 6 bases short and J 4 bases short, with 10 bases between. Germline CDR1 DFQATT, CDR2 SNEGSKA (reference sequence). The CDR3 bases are TGCAGTGCAACGACCCGGTACGAGCAGTACTTC. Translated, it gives CSATTRYEQYF.